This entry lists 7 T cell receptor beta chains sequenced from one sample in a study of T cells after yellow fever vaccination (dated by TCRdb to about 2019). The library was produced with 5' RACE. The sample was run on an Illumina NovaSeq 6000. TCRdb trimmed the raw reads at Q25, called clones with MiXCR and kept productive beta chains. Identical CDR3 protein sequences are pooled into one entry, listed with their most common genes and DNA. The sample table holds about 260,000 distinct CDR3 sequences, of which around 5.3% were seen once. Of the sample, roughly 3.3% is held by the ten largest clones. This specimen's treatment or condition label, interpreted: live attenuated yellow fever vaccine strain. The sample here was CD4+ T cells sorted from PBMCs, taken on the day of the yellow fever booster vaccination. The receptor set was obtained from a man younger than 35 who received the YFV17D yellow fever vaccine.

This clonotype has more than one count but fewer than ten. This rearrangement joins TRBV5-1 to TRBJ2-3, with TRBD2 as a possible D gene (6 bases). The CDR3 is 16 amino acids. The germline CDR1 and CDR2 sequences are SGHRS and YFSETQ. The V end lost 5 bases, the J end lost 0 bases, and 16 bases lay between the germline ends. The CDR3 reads CASSPPVRGSTDTQYF. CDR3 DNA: TGCGCCAGCAGTCCCCCGGTGCGGGGAAGCACAGATACGCAGTATTTT. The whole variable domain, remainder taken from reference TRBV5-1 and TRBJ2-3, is KAGVTQTPRYLIKTRGQQVTLSCSPISGHRSVSWYQQTPGQGLQFLFEYFSETQRNKGNFPGRFSGRQFSNSRSEMNVSTLELGDSALYLCASSPPVRGSTDTQYFGPGTRLTVL.

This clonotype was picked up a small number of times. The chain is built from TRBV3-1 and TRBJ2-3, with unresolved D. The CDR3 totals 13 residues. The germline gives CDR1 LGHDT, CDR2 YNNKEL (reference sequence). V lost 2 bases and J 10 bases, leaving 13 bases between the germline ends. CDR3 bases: TGTGCCAGCAGCCAAAGACTCGATACTCCGCAGTATTTT. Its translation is CASSQRLDTPQYF.

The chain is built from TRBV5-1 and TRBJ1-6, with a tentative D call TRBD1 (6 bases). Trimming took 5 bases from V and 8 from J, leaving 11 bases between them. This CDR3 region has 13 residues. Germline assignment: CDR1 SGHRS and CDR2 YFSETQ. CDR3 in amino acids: CASRTEGDSPLHF. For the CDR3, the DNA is TGCGCCAGCAGAACGGAGGGGGATTCACCCCTCCACTTT. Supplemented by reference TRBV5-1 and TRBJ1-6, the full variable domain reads KAGVTQTPRYLIKTRGQQVTLSCSPISGHRSVSWYQQTPGQGLQFLFEYFSETQRNKGNFPGRFSGRQFSNSRSEMNVSTLELGDSALYLCASRTEGDSPLHFGNGTRLTVT.

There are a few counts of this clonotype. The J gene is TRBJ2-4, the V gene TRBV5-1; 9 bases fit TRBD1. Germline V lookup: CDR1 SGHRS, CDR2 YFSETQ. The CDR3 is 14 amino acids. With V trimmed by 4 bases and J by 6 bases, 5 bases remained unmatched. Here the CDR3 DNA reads TGCGCCAGCAGCACCCGGACAGGGGCAAACATTCAGTACTTC. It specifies CASSTRTGANIQYF.

For the CDR3, the DNA is TGTGCCACCTCGAACAAGGACCAGTTACGAGATCAGCCCCAGCATTTT. Translating it yields CATSNKDQLRDQPQHF. The chain links TRBV19 to TRBJ1-5; D is unresolved. The CDR3 consists of 16 residues. Trimming removed 10 bases from V and 5 bases from J, with 24 bases in between. CDR1 and CDR2 from the germline V gene are LNHDA and SQIVND (reference sequence).

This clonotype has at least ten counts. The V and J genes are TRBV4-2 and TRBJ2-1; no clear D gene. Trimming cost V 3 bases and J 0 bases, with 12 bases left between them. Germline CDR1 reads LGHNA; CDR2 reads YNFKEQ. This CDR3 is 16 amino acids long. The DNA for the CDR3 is TGTGCCAGCAGCCAGAGGAGCAGTTTCTCCTACAATGAGCAGTTCTTC. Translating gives CASSQRSSFSYNEQFF.

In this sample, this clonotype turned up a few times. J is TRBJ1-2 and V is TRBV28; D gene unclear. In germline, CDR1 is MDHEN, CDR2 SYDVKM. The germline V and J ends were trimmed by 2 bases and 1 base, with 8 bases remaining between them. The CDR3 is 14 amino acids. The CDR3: CASSLVLLNYGYTF. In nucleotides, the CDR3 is TGTGCCAGCAGTTTAGTTCTCCTTAACTATGGCTACACCTTC.